This section outlines one T cell receptor (beta chain) sequence together with its context. Its antigen remains unidentified. Profiling relied on immunoSEQ multiplex PCR, and the TCRdb table lists in-frame clones only, not all of them. In the table there are some 69,000 clones, 74% of which are singletons. This specimen belongs to a study of vaccination effects on CD4 cells after COVID-19. Before any sequencing was done, the ViraFEST assay used viral peptide pools to expand antigen-specific CD4+ T cells. CD4+ T cells were isolated after less than 13 days of culture. Participants completed two doses of the BNT162b2 or mRNA-1273 vaccine. Fresh IL-2-containing medium replaced half the medium on days 3 and 7. Overall study results and limits: Only a single clone (1 of 255 vaccine-induced clones in healthy vaccinees) cross-reacted with common cold coronaviruses.

The germline V and J ends were trimmed by 6 bases and 5 bases, with 15 bases remaining between them. This CDR3 has 14 amino acids. From germline, CDR1 is KGHSH and CDR2 LQKENI. This clonotype was sampled from a human donor who received a COVID-19 vaccine. V is TRBV18 and J is TRBJ2-3, with a possible D match to TRBD2 (6 bases). The specimen was CD4+ T cells from PBMCs cultured with HCoV-229E spike peptides, collected after COVID-19 vaccination. In DNA, the CDR3 is TGTGCCAGCTCCCCGGGACTCCCCTTAGATACGCAGTATTTT. Amino acid sequence: CASSPGLPLDTQYF.